Below, 26 T cell receptor beta chains from the same sample are listed, as sequenced in a study of CD8 T cells in Susac syndrome. With random hexamers, reverse transcription was performed on about 0.45 to 1 ug of RNA. Each CDR3 protein gets one entry after TCRdb re-called the immunoSEQ multiplex PCR reads with MiXCR. The table has 100,000 to 150,000 distinct CDR3 sequences, 80% seen once. The sequencing input was CD8+ T cells from PBMCs. Source of these receptors: a human donor with multiple sclerosis.

The J gene is TRBJ1-1, the V gene TRBV19; no reliable D call. Trimming stripped 7 bases from V and 0 bases from J, with 18 bases between. The germline V gene encodes CDR1 LNHDA and CDR2 SQIVND (reference sequence). The length of the CDR3 is 16 residues. This chain's CDR3 is CASMSRKYDLNTEAFF. CDR3 in DNA: TGTGCCAGTATGTCCAGGAAATACGACCTGAACACTGAAGCTTTCTTT.

The gene calls are TRBV4-1 and TRBJ2-2, with 8 positions matching TRBD1. J lost 4 bases, V lost 3 bases, and 4 bases had no gene match. The CDR3 spans 15 residues. CDR1 and CDR2 from the germline V gene are MGHRA and YSYEKL. Written as DNA, the CDR3 is TGCGCCAGCAGCCACGGACAGGGAAGCACCGGGGAGCTGTTTTTT. Translating gives CASSHGQGSTGELFF.

CDR3 sequence: CASSQTGVTEAFF. The CDR3 nucleotides are TGTGCCAGCAGCCAGACAGGGGTCACCGAAGCTTTCTTT. The chain employs TRBV2 and TRBJ1-1; 8 nucleotides line up with TRBD1. Trimming cost V 6 bases and J 8 bases; bases outside gene matches: 8. The germline CDR1 and CDR2 sequences are SNHLY and FYNNEI. The CDR3 sequence is 13 residues long.

V is TRBV2 and J is TRBJ2-7, with 7 nucleotides matching TRBD1. The ends lost 4 bases at V and 5 bases at J; junction bases unmatched: 11. The CDR3 is 15 amino acids. Germline loops: CDR1 SNHLY, CDR2 FYNNEI. The CDR3 DNA sequence: TGTGCCAGCAGTGGCTGGGACAGTTGGAACCACGAGCAGTACTTC. It is translated as CASSGWDSWNHEQYF.

The DNA of the CDR3 is TGTGCCATCGGCGGGACATCGGATCAACCCCTCCACTTT. This translates into CAIGGTSDQPLHF. The chain links TRBV10-3 to TRBJ1-6; TRBD1 might be the D (6 bases). The CDR3 has 13 amino acids. Trimming took 8 bases from V and 12 from J, leaving 17 bases between them. Germline-derived CDR1 and CDR2 are ENHRY and SYGVKD.

V usage is TRBV13 and J usage is TRBJ2-1; 7 nucleotides line up with TRBD2. Losses at the gene ends were 1 base for V and 0 bases for J; bases not matched to a gene: 3. Per germline, CDR1 PRHDT and CDR2 FYEKMQ (reference sequence). The CDR3 extends over 16 amino acids. The CDR3 nucleotides read TGTGCCAGCAGCTTAGATGGGGGGGTCTCCTACAATGAGCAGTTCTTC. Its translation is CASSLDGGVSYNEQFF.

V usage is TRBV4-1 and J usage is TRBJ1-1, with unresolved D. CDR1 is MGHRA, CDR2 YSYEKL, per germline. V was shortened by 0 bases and J by 4 bases, with 6 bases between the two germline ends. The CDR3 is 13 amino acids. CDR3 loop: CASSQEGITEAFF. In DNA, the CDR3 is TGCGCCAGCAGCCAAGAAGGCATCACTGAAGCTTTCTTT.

The chain couples TRBV24-1 to TRBJ2-2; maybe TRBD2 (6 bases). The CDR3 contains 16 residues. In germline, CDR1 is KGHDR, CDR2 SFDVKD. The V and J ends lost 2 bases and 3 bases respectively, with 12 bases between them. The CDR3 region is CATSDYEGGDTGELFF. For the CDR3, the DNA is TGTGCCACCAGTGATTATGAGGGAGGCGACACCGGGGAGCTGTTTTTT.

Concerning this clonotype itself: Compared with germline, one end of the junction differs, possibly owing to a read error. The chain joins TRBV28 to TRBJ2-3, with TRBD2 as a possible D gene (5 bases). The CDR3 spans 13 residues. The germline CDR1 and CDR2 sequences are MDHEN and SYDVKM. The DNA of the CDR3 is TGTGCCAGCAGTTTTGGGAGCACAGATACGGAGTATTTT. Protein sequence: CASSFGSTDTEYF.

The chain joins TRBV28 to TRBJ1-1, with 7 bases fitting TRBD1. The CDR3 extends over 14 amino acids. V trimming: 1 base; J trimming: 7 bases; junction bases outside the gene matches: 6. Germline V gene data show CDR1 as MDHEN and CDR2 as SYDVKM. The CDR3 reads CASSLFGQVNEAFF. The CDR3 coding sequence is TGTGCCAGCAGTTTATTTGGACAGGTCAATGAAGCTTTCTTT.

The chain is built from TRBV19 and TRBJ2-1; TRBD1 matches 8 bases. CDR1 is LNHDA, CDR2 SQIVND, per germline (reference sequence). J was trimmed by 0 bases and V by 5 bases; bases with no gene match: 3. The CDR3 covers 15 residues. CDR3 DNA: TGTGCCAGTAGTGGTGGACAGGGCTCCTACAATGAGCAGTTCTTC. Protein product: CASSGGQGSYNEQFF.

The DNA of the CDR3 is TGTGCCAGCAGCGTAAGAGGCGGGAACACTGAAGCTTTCTTT. Translating gives CASSVRGGNTEAFF. V gene TRBV7-9 combines with J gene TRBJ1-1, with D uncertain. In germline, CDR1 is SEHNR, CDR2 FQNEAQ (reference sequence). Trimming shortened V by 5 bases and J by 1 base, and 11 bases separated the two germline ends. The CDR3 loop spans 14 amino acids.

The chain links TRBV6-1 to TRBJ1-1, with D possibly being TRBD1 (5 bases). The CDR3 has 14 amino acids. V was pared by 2 bases and J by 1 base, with 8 bases between. Germline-derived CDR1 and CDR2 are MNHNS and SASEGT. The CDR3 region is CASSETGGNTEAFF. Here the CDR3 DNA reads TGTGCCAGCAGTGAAACGGGGGGGAACACTGAAGCTTTCTTT.

The chain recombines TRBV27 with TRBJ2-2, with 7 nucleotides matching TRBD1. The CDR3 covers 15 residues. V lost 2 bases to trimming and J lost 1 base; unmatched junction nucleotides: 1. CDR1 is MNHEY and CDR2 is SMNVEV in the germline V gene (reference sequence). CDR3 sequence (DNA): TGTGCCAGCAGTTTACGGGACAGGAACACCGGGGAGCTGTTTTTT. Translated: CASSLRDRNTGELFF.

The chain joins TRBV20-1 to TRBJ2-1; no firm D call. The CDR3 spans 13 residues. Germline values: CDR1 DFQATT, CDR2 SNEGSKA (reference sequence). The CDR3 DNA reads as TGCAGCCTATTGACCCGCTCCTACAATGAGCAGTTCTTC. Translated, it gives CSLLTRSYNEQFF.

This chain uses TRBV20-1 with TRBJ2-1; the D is unclear. Germline values: CDR1 DFQATT, CDR2 SNEGSKA (reference sequence). This CDR3 contains 14 residues. Trimming took off 3 bases at V and 5 bases at J, with 14 bases between the two ends. CDR3 residues: CSASQYGWNNEQFF. CDR3 sequence (DNA): TGCAGTGCTAGCCAATACGGCTGGAACAATGAGCAGTTCTTC.

The chain joins TRBV10-3 to TRBJ2-5, with TRBD2 identical over 7 bases. Germline V CDR1 and CDR2: ENHRY, SYGVKD. V shed 3 bases, J shed 5 bases, and the junction held 6 bases outside the gene matches. The CDR3 spans 14 residues. CDR3 protein: CAISDETGGETQYF. DNA for the CDR3: TGTGCCATCAGTGACGAGACCGGGGGGGAGACCCAGTACTTC.

The chain is built from TRBV28 and TRBJ1-4, with D perhaps TRBD1 (6 bases). Germline CDR1 reads MDHEN; CDR2 reads SYDVKM. The CDR3 sequence is 15 residues long. V gave up 5 bases and J gave up 6 bases, with 16 bases separating them. CDR3 in DNA: TGTGCCAGCAGTCGACCCATCAGGGGTGATGAAAAACTGTTTTTT. Protein product: CASSRPIRGDEKLFF.

This clonotype was seen a handful of times. The chain has TRBV27 and TRBJ2-3; no clear D gene. The CDR3 has 12 amino acids. V gave up 5 bases and J gave up 5 bases, with 8 bases separating them. Germline CDR1 MNHEY, CDR2 SMNVEV (reference sequence). CDR3 DNA: TGTGCCAGCAGTCTATTGGGAGATACGCAGTATTTT. As protein: CASSLLGDTQYF.

The chain employs TRBV7-3 and TRBJ1-2; D uncertain. Germline V gene lookup returns CDR1 SGHTA and CDR2 FQGTGA. Deletions cut 4 bases from V and 8 bases from J, with 20 bases between. The CDR3 consists of 15 residues. The CDR3 DNA reads as TGTGCCAGCAGCTCCAGACGGGAAAGCAGGCAGGGCTACACCTTC. Its protein product is CASSSRRESRQGYTF.

The chain carries TRBV19 and TRBJ2-1; 7 nucleotides line up with TRBD2. The J segment lost 4 bases and the V segment lost 5 bases, leaving 5 bases of the junction unmatched. Germline V gene lookup returns CDR1 LNHDA and CDR2 SQIVND (reference sequence). The CDR3 runs 14 residues. The CDR3 sequence: CASSRSGEYNEQFF. The CDR3 DNA reads as TGTGCCAGTAGTCGGAGCGGGGAATACAATGAGCAGTTCTTC.

This rearrangement joins TRBV6-5 to TRBJ1-5, with D uncertain. V lost 1 base to trimming and J lost 5 bases, with 12 bases between them. Germline assignment: CDR1 MNHEY and CDR2 SVGAGI. This CDR3 contains 15 residues. As DNA, the CDR3 is TGTGCCAGCAGTTACTTAGCAAGCGATTATCAGCCCCAGCATTTT. This gives the protein CASSYLASDYQPQHF.

The chain carries TRBV19 and TRBJ2-3; 8 bases line up with TRBD2. The length of the CDR3 is 18 residues. Germline V gene lookup returns CDR1 LNHDA and CDR2 SQIVND (reference sequence). V gave up 0 bases and J gave up 4 bases; unmatched junction bases: 12. In DNA form, the CDR3 reads TGTGCCAGTAGTATAGATCGTCGAGCGGGAGTCTTGTCAGATACGCAGTATTTT. It translates to CASSIDRRAGVLSDTQYF.

The chain uses TRBV7-2 and TRBJ1-4, with 7 bases fitting TRBD1. Germline V gives CDR1 SGHTA, CDR2 FQGNSA. J lost 8 bases, V lost 0 bases, and 9 bases had no gene match. CDR3 length: 16 residues. The CDR3 DNA follows: TGTGCCAGCAGCTTAGCGGTACAGGGGCCGCGGGAAAAACTGTTTTTT. Translated: CASSLAVQGPREKLFF.

The V and J genes are TRBV4-1 and TRBJ2-2; 9 bases are shared with TRBD2. This CDR3 is built from 19 residues. J was trimmed by 7 bases and V by 0 bases; bases with no gene match: 15. Per the germline V gene, CDR1 is MGHRA and CDR2 is YSYEKL. This chain's CDR3 is CASSQDPPVAGGRGGELFF. CDR3 bases: TGCGCCAGCAGCCAAGACCCTCCCGTGGCGGGAGGGCGGGGCGGGGAGCTGTTTTTT.

The chain is built from TRBV4-1 and TRBJ2-1, with D perhaps being TRBD1 or TRBD2 (5 bases each). The V and J ends lost 7 bases and 7 bases respectively, with 11 bases between them. Germline values: CDR1 MGHRA, CDR2 YSYEKL. The CDR3 extends over 12 amino acids. CDR3 nucleotide sequence: TGCGCCAGCATGGGACCTAGGAATGAGCAGTTCTTC. Translation: CASMGPRNEQFF.